This entry lists 18 T cell receptor beta chains sequenced from one sample in a study of type 1 regulatory T cells. The antigens for these receptors are not known. TCRdb ran MiXCR on the reads and lists one entry per CDR3 protein. The sample contains more than 60,000 distinct CDR3 sequences, less than 65% of which appear only once. Sequenced sample: cultured non-Tr1 T cells, either the whole culture or a sorted T cell fraction (not recorded which). These receptors were obtained from a human donor in good health.

By proportion, this clonotype is medium-sized (0.01 to 0.1%). V and J are TRBV29-1 and TRBJ1-1; D remains ambiguous. V lost 0 bases and J 4 bases, leaving 9 bases between the germline ends. CDR3 length equals 13 residues. CDR1 is SQVTM and CDR2 is ANQGSEA in the germline V gene. This chain's CDR3 is CSVEDFRGTEAFF. The CDR3, as DNA: TGCAGCGTTGAAGATTTCCGGGGCACTGAAGCTTTCTTT.

The V and J genes are TRBV2 and TRBJ2-4; tentative D call: TRBD2 (6 bases). Germline-derived CDR1 and CDR2 are SNHLY and FYNNEI. The CDR3 runs 13 residues. V lost 6 bases, J lost 4 bases, and 10 bases lay in between. The CDR3 loop reads CASRGDLKNIQYF. The CDR3 bases are TGTGCCAGCAGGGGGGACTTAAAAAACATTCAGTACTTC.

The rearrangement links TRBV18 to TRBJ2-7; TRBD1 might be the D (5 bases). CDR1 and CDR2 (germline): KGHSH, LQKENI. CDR3 length: 14 residues. Trimming took off 1 base at V and 7 bases at J, with 14 bases between the two ends. This CDR3 reads CASSPLETVGEQYF. The CDR3 coding sequence is TGTGCCAGCTCACCACTCGAGACAGTAGGGGAGCAGTACTTC.

V usage is TRBV7-9 and J usage is TRBJ2-3; D perhaps matches TRBD2 (6 bases). Trimming pared 7 bases from V and 3 bases from J, leaving 20 bases between. The CDR3 is made up of 16 amino acids. CDR1 SEHNR and CDR2 FQNEAQ come from the germline V gene (reference sequence). The CDR3 nucleotides are TGTGCCAGCACCCCCGGTCGGTTAGCGGCGACAGATACGCAGTATTTT. It translates to CASTPGRLAATDTQYF.

CDR3 coding DNA: TGTGCCAGCAGCTTAAGTCGGGACAGCGATTTCTACGAGCAGTACTTC. Protein sequence: CASSLSRDSDFYEQYF. The J gene is TRBJ2-7, the V gene TRBV5-5; 7 positions agree with TRBD1. Germline V gene data show CDR1 as SGHKS and CDR2 as YYEKEE (reference sequence). CDR3 length: 16 amino acids. V trimming: 2 bases; J trimming: 3 bases; junction bases outside the gene matches: 11.

Concerning this clonotype itself: A much larger clone sits a single nucleotide away, making a read error possible. V is TRBV20-1 and J is TRBJ1-1; D uncertain. The CDR3 spans 14 residues. Germline loops: CDR1 DFQATT, CDR2 SNEGSKA (reference sequence). CDR3 residues: CSAYGKRYETEVFF. The CDR3 region has the DNA TGCAGTGCCTACGGAAAGCGATATGAGACTGAAGTTTTCTTT.

This clonotype occurred a few times. The J gene is TRBJ1-5, the V gene TRBV4-3; no definite D call. Trimming removed 0 bases from V and 4 bases from J, with 10 bases in between. The length of the CDR3 is 15 residues. Germline V gene lookup returns CDR1 LGHNA and CDR2 YSLEER. The CDR3 DNA sequence: TGCGCCAGCAGCCAAGATCCACAGCCTAATCAGCCCCAGCATTTT. It is translated as CASSQDPQPNQPQHF.

As for this clonotype: Relative to the germline gene, one junction end is altered; a read error may explain this. The chain combines TRBV7-2 with TRBJ2-7; possibly TRBD1 or TRBD2 for D (5 bases each). Germline values: CDR1 SGHTA, CDR2 FQGNSA. This CDR3 spans 16 amino acids. This chain's CDR3 is CAISIKSGTASYEQYF. CDR3 coding DNA: TGTGCCATCAGCATAAAATCCGGGACGGCCTCCTACGAGCAGTACTTC.

Remarks on this clonotype: One end of the junction does not line up with germline, which may come from a read error. V is TRBV4-2 and J is TRBJ2-7, with D possibly matching TRBD2 (6 bases). The CDR3 spans 16 residues. Looked up from germline, CDR1 is LGHNA and CDR2 is YNFKEQ. Here the CDR3 DNA reads TGTACCAGCAGCCAAGAAGGAGGGAGAGGATCCTACGAGCAGTACTTC. It codes for CTSSQEGGRGSYEQYF.

The chain joins TRBV7-3 to TRBJ2-1; TRBD2 agrees at 9 bases. CDR1 and CDR2 (germline): SGHTA, FQGTGA. The ends lost 1 base at V and 9 bases at J; junction bases unmatched: 7. This CDR3 is built from 15 residues. The CDR3 DNA sequence: TGTGCCAGCAGCTTAATGGCTTCGCGGGGGGGTGAGCAGTTCTTC. Residues: CASSLMASRGGEQFF.

V and J are TRBV19 and TRBJ2-4, with D unresolved. Trimming removed 4 bases from V and 6 bases from J, with 13 bases in between. CDR1 LNHDA and CDR2 SQIVND come from the germline V gene (reference sequence). CDR3 size: 14 residues. CDR3 amino acids: CASSTNPRTNIQYF. CDR3 nucleotides: TGTGCCAGTAGTACCAACCCCAGGACAAACATTCAGTACTTC.

The sample holds one count of this clonotype. The CDR3 does not close with the conserved phenylalanine or tryptophan, likely indicating a read error. For the CDR3, the DNA is TGTGCCAGCAGCCCAATGACAGGGGGGAACACTGAAGCTTTCTCT. Residues: CASSPMTGGNTEAFS. This chain uses TRBV6-1 with TRBJ1-1; TRBD1 agrees at 9 bases. CDR1 and CDR2 (germline): MNHNS, SASEGT. This CDR3 region has 15 residues. V shed 6 bases, J shed 1 base, and the junction held 6 bases outside the gene matches.

This clonotype has only a few counts. The chain uses TRBV29-1 and TRBJ2-2; D possibly corresponds to TRBD2 (5 bases). This CDR3 contains 13 residues. The germline V gene encodes CDR1 SQVTM and CDR2 ANQGSEA. V lost 4 bases and J 4 bases, leaving 10 bases between the germline ends. CDR3 region: CSVARGSTGELFF. CDR3 DNA sequence: TGCAGCGTTGCCCGGGGAAGCACCGGGGAGCTGTTTTTT.

The chain is built from TRBV18 and TRBJ2-2; TRBD2 is a possible D gene (5 bases). The germline V gene encodes CDR1 KGHSH and CDR2 LQKENI. Trimming removed 5 bases at V and 0 bases at J, with 13 bases between. The CDR3 sequence is 16 residues long. The CDR3 DNA follows: TGTGCCAGCTCATCCGGACTGGTTACGAACACCGGGGAGCTGTTTTTT. Protein sequence: CASSSGLVTNTGELFF.

The J gene is TRBJ1-2, the V gene TRBV20-1; D gene unclear. V was cut by 7 bases and J by 5 bases, with 11 bases left in between. This CDR3 comprises 11 residues. CDR1 is DFQATT, CDR2 SNEGSKA, per germline (reference sequence). The CDR3: CSGRVEYGYTF. The CDR3 nucleotides are TGCAGTGGGAGGGTTGAGTATGGCTACACCTTC.

This clonotype was seen a few times. The CDR3 DNA is TGTGCCAGCAGTACATCAGGGTGGGCGACTGAAGCTTTCTTT. This codes for CASSTSGWATEAFF. This chain joins TRBV12-3 or TRBV12-4 and TRBJ1-1; D possibly corresponds to TRBD1 (5 bases). Deletions cut 5 bases from V and 5 bases from J, with 15 bases between. The CDR3 loop spans 14 amino acids.

This clonotype has a handful of counts. The chain is built from TRBV7-6 and TRBJ2-5; 11 bases agree with TRBD2. Trimming cost V 5 bases and J 5 bases; bases outside gene matches: 10. In germline, CDR1 is SGHVS, CDR2 FNYEAQ. The CDR3 extends over 16 amino acids. The CDR3 reads CASSVIAGGPRETQYF. Written as DNA, the CDR3 is TGTGCCAGCAGCGTGATAGCGGGAGGGCCGAGGGAGACCCAGTACTTC. Complete variable domain (other parts from reference TRBV7-6 and TRBJ2-5): GAGVSQSPRYKVTKRGQDVALRCDPISGHVSLYWYRQALGQGPEFLTYFNYEAQQDKSGLPNDRFSAERPEGSISTLTIQRTEQRDSAMYRCASSVIAGGPRETQYFGPGTRLLVL.

The V and J genes are TRBV7-2 and TRBJ2-5; D not certain. The V and J ends lost 7 bases and 6 bases respectively, with 15 bases between them. Germline CDR1 reads SGHTA; CDR2 reads FQGNSA. The CDR3 runs 13 residues. CDR3 in DNA: TGTGCCAGCAATTACCCGCCCCTTCAGACCCAGTACTTC. Its protein is CASNYPPLQTQYF.